Listed here are 6 T cell receptor beta chains from one sample, sequenced in a study of blood T cell repertoires in COVID-19. The table came from immunoSEQ multiplex PCR; TCRdb's copy has only in-frame clones and leaves some out. The sample has about 300,000 clones; roughly nine tenths are singletons. The specimen sequenced was peripheral blood. These receptors all stem from a man aged 18 to 35 with active or convalescent COVID-19.

This CDR3 reads CASSQGWGENEQFF. DNA for the CDR3: TGTGCCAGCAGCCAGGGCTGGGGGGAGAATGAGCAGTTCTTC. The rearrangement joins TRBV4-2 to TRBJ2-1; D might be TRBD2 (6 bases). The CDR3 has 14 amino acids. Germline loops: CDR1 LGHNA, CDR2 YNFKEQ. V was shortened by 3 bases and J by 7 bases, with 13 bases between the two germline ends.

For the CDR3, the DNA is TGTGCCAGCAGCTTGGCTAACGGACAGGTGATCTATGGCTACACCTTC. This codes for CASSLANGQVIYGYTF. The genes are TRBV5-6 and TRBJ1-2; 7 nucleotides match TRBD1. The germline CDR1 and CDR2 sequences are SGHDT and YYEEEE. The V and J ends lost 0 bases and 4 bases, in that order; junction bases with no gene match: 9. This CDR3 contains 16 residues.

Here the CDR3 reads CASSQIQSTDTQYF. CDR3 bases: TGCGCCAGCAGCCAAATACAGAGCACAGATACGCAGTATTTT. This chain connects TRBV4-1 to TRBJ2-3; D unresolved. V lost 2 bases, J lost 0 bases, and 6 bases lay in between. The germline gives CDR1 MGHRA, CDR2 YSYEKL. CDR3 length: 14 residues.

CDR3 bases: TGCGCCAGCAGCCAGACCCTGGGACTATGGGGAGAGCTGTTTTTT. This encodes CASSQTLGLWGELFF. The J gene is TRBJ2-2, the V gene TRBV4-1; TRBD2 aligns across 7 bases. CDR3 length: 15 amino acids. V was clipped by 3 bases and J by 11 bases; unmatched bases: 12. The germline V gene encodes CDR1 MGHRA and CDR2 YSYEKL.

The chain joins TRBV28 to TRBJ2-3; 9 bases map to TRBD1. V lost 8 bases, J lost 8 bases, and 11 bases stayed unmatched. The CDR3 is made up of 14 amino acids. The germline CDR1 and CDR2 sequences are MDHEN and SYDVKM. CDR3 bases: TGTGCCAGCGGGAGGGACAGGGCGGGTGTTACGCAGTATTTT. It specifies CASGRDRAGVTQYF.

The chain links TRBV21-1 to TRBJ2-5; whether TRBD1, the table's D call, matches the DNA was not checked. TRBV21-1 is annotated as a pseudogene. This CDR3 is built from 16 residues. The CDR3 reads CASIPTGVEGQETQYF. In DNA, the CDR3 is TGTGCCAGCATACCGACAGGGGTGGAAGGGCAAGAGACCCAGTACTTC.